The 32 T cell receptor beta chains presented below share a single source sample, sequenced in a study of shared clonotypes between healthy human individuals. Clones were sequenced by immunoSEQ multiplex PCR, and TCRdb holds only the in-frame ones, with some missing. Seen here are about 2.3 million clones, roughly 93% observed once, and the top ten hold 0.39%. The sequenced sample consisted of naive CD4+ T cells from PBMCs. Subset in this sample: CD45RA+ positively selected. These receptor sequences come from a man between 18 and 29 years old in good health. Some clones in this sample may be carry-over from other donors' samples.

The sample holds a few counts of this clone. The chain combines TRBV6-1 with TRBJ1-1; TRBD1 is a possible D gene (5 bases). In germline, CDR1 is MNHNS, CDR2 SASEGT. CDR3 length: 12 amino acids. V lost 7 bases to trimming and J lost 1 base, with 7 bases between them. Written as DNA, the CDR3 is TGTGCCAGCAATGGGGGGAACACTGAAGCTTTCTTT. Translated: CASNGGNTEAFF.

This chain connects TRBV6-6 to TRBJ2-2, with 10 bases identical to TRBD2. V lost 0 bases, J lost 6 bases, and 4 bases stayed unmatched. The CDR3 is 16 amino acids. The germline CDR1 and CDR2 sequences are MNHNY and SVGAGI (reference sequence). CDR3 sequence (DNA): TGTGCCAGCAGTTACTCAGCTAGCGGGAGAGCCGGGGAGCTGTTTTTT. Translated: CASSYSASGRAGELFF.

The rearrangement joins TRBV18 to TRBJ1-1; D perhaps matches TRBD1 (5 bases). V lost 6 bases to trimming and J lost 7 bases, with 15 bases between them. This CDR3 has 13 residues. Germline CDR1 is KGHSH and CDR2 is LQKENI. For the CDR3, the DNA is TGTGCCAGCTCTCCCCGGATTCAGGGTGAAGCTTTCTTT. It encodes CASSPRIQGEAFF. Full variable domain (remainder filled in from reference TRBV18 and TRBJ1-1): NAGVMQNPRHLVRRRGQEARLRCSPMKGHSHVYWYRQLPEEGLKFMVYLQKENIIDESGMPKERFSAEFPKEGPSILRIQQVVRGDSAAYFCASSPRIQGEAFFGQGTRLTVV.

This clone was seen once. V usage is TRBV7-2 and J usage is TRBJ2-7, with D hard to call. Per germline, CDR1 SGHTA and CDR2 FQGNSA. The CDR3 contains 13 residues. Trimming removed 4 bases from V and 2 bases from J, with 9 bases in between. CDR3 loop: CASSSGRPYEQYF. The CDR3, as DNA: TGTGCCAGCAGCTCCGGGCGCCCCTACGAGCAGTACTTC.

The gene calls are TRBV28 and TRBJ1-1; D call uncertain. The CDR3 is made up of 16 amino acids. Germline lookup yields CDR1 MDHEN and CDR2 SYDVKM. The V end lost 5 bases, the J end lost 0 bases, and 16 bases lay between the germline ends. CDR3 sequence reads: CASSNILQLMNTEAFF. The CDR3 DNA reads TGTGCCAGCAGTAACATCCTCCAGCTGATGAACACTGAAGCTTTCTTT.

A remark on this clone: Other DNA variants within this sample encode the same CDR3. The chain carries TRBV7-3 and TRBJ2-3; D is uncertain. Germline CDR1 is SGHTA and CDR2 is FQGTGA. The CDR3 runs 12 residues. Trimming removed 5 bases from V and 5 bases from J, with 8 bases in between. As DNA, the CDR3 is TGTGCCAGCAGCCTTGAAGGAGATACGCAGTATTTT. This gives the protein CASSLEGDTQYF.

This clone is a singleton in its sample. This sequence joins TRBV9 and TRBJ1-2; no reliable D call. The germline V and J ends were trimmed by 6 bases and 0 bases, with 3 bases remaining between them. The CDR3 spans 11 residues. Germline V gene sequence: CDR1 SGDLS, CDR2 YYNGEE. CDR3 amino acids: CASMTNYGYTF. DNA of the CDR3: TGTGCCAGCATGACTAACTATGGCTACACCTTC.

This rearrangement joins TRBV28 to TRBJ1-2; D not resolved. The ends were cut back, 3 bases at V and 5 bases at J, with 16 bases in the middle. This CDR3 comprises 15 residues. The germline V gene encodes CDR1 MDHEN and CDR2 SYDVKM. Here the CDR3 reads CASSFLGRVEYGYTF. The CDR3 nucleotides are TGTGCCAGCAGTTTCCTCGGGAGAGTAGAGTATGGCTACACCTTC.

Regarding this clone: The same CDR3 arises from other DNA sequences in this sample as well. The gene calls are TRBV7-9 and TRBJ2-1, with TRBD1 matching 8 bases. Germline-derived CDR1 and CDR2 are SEHNR and FQNEAQ (reference sequence). V was pared by 4 bases and J by 3 bases, with 5 bases of the junction left unmatched. The CDR3 loop spans 15 amino acids. CDR3 nucleotide sequence: TGTGCCAGCAGCTCGTCGACAGGGGACTACAATGAGCAGTTCTTC. Its protein product is CASSSSTGDYNEQFF.

The CDR3 bases are TGTGCCAGCAGCTCATCCGGGACAGAGAACACTGAAGCTTTCTTT. Translation: CASSSSGTENTEAFF. This chain joins TRBV7-3 and TRBJ1-1, with TRBD1 matching 7 bases. This CDR3 has 15 amino acids. The V gene's germline CDR1 is SGHTA and CDR2 FQGTGA. Trimming took 4 bases from V and 1 from J; bases not matched to a gene: 6.

Regarding this clone: Within the sample, other DNA sequences also encode this same CDR3. This chain links TRBV9 with TRBJ2-1; D might be TRBD2 (5 bases). CDR1 is SGDLS, CDR2 YYNGEE, per germline. V was cut by 3 bases and J by 4 bases, with 8 bases left in between. This CDR3 has 13 residues. DNA of the CDR3: TGTGCCAGCAGCGCCGGACTGTACAATGAGCAGTTCTTC. Translation gives CASSAGLYNEQFF.

This clone was recorded at least ten times. Other DNA sequences from this sample encode an identical CDR3 as well. The CDR3 nucleotides are TGTGCCAGCTCACCACAAGAGACCCAGTACTTC. It yields the protein CASSPQETQYF. V gene TRBV18 combines with J gene TRBJ2-5, with D unclear. Germline V lookup: CDR1 KGHSH, CDR2 LQKENI. The V end lost 1 base, the J end lost 3 bases, and 0 bases lay between the germline ends. The CDR3 contains 11 residues.

CDR3 sequence (DNA): TGCGCCAGCAGCCCGGAGCCACGACTAGCGGGAGCCTACAATGAGCAGTTCTTC. Its protein product is CASSPEPRLAGAYNEQFF. The chain carries TRBV5-1 and TRBJ2-1; the match to TRBD2 covers 12 bases. V dropped 4 bases and J dropped 2; count of bases not matched to a gene: 10. This CDR3 spans 18 amino acids. CDR1 and CDR2 (germline): SGHRS, YFSETQ.

The chain uses TRBV28 and TRBJ2-5; D is possibly TRBD1 (6 bases). This CDR3 comprises 13 residues. CDR1 MDHEN and CDR2 SYDVKM come from the germline V gene. The V end was cut by 8 bases, the J end by 0 bases, with 10 bases between. CDR3 in DNA: TGTGCCAGCTCCACAGGGAACCAAGAGACCCAGTACTTC. This sequence encodes CASSTGNQETQYF.

The CDR3 protein is CASSKGVTGELFF. The CDR3 DNA follows: TGTGCCAGCAGCAAGGGGGTCACCGGGGAGCTGTTTTTT. This chain uses TRBV7-9 with TRBJ2-2; D is perhaps TRBD1 (6 bases). Germline CDR1 and CDR2: SEHNR and FQNEAQ (reference sequence). V was shortened by 5 bases and J by 4 bases, with 8 bases between the two germline ends. This CDR3 is 13 amino acids long.

This chain links TRBV7-9 with TRBJ2-5; 9 bases are a match to TRBD2. Losses at the gene ends were 6 bases for V and 12 bases for J; bases not matched to a gene: 5. The germline gives CDR1 SEHNR, CDR2 FQNEAQ (reference sequence). The CDR3 contains 11 residues. This CDR3 is CASSSQREEYF. The CDR3 nucleotides read TGTGCCAGCAGTTCTCAGCGGGAGGAGTACTTC.

The rearrangement links TRBV28 to TRBJ2-7, with 10 bases fitting TRBD2. CDR3 length: 15 residues. The germline V gene has CDR1 MDHEN and CDR2 SYDVKM. J lost 0 bases, V lost 5 bases, and 4 bases had no gene match. CDR3 residues: CASSPGLAASYEQYF. Here the CDR3 DNA reads TGTGCCAGCAGTCCTGGACTAGCGGCCTCCTACGAGCAGTACTTC.

J is TRBJ2-1 and V is TRBV2; maybe TRBD2 (5 bases). Germline CDR1 SNHLY, CDR2 FYNNEI. V was trimmed by 6 bases and J by 10 bases, leaving 13 bases between them. The CDR3 is 12 residues long. CDR3 in DNA: TGTGCCAGCAGCGAGGAGGTCTGGGAGCAGTTCTTC. It yields the protein CASSEEVWEQFF.

The V and J genes are TRBV5-4 and TRBJ2-1; maybe TRBD2 (5 bases). The V end lost 5 bases, the J end lost 1 base, and 13 bases lay between the germline ends. CDR1 is SGHNT, CDR2 YYREEE, per germline (reference sequence). This CDR3 has 15 amino acids. CDR3 sequence (DNA): TGTGCCAGCAGGAGGGCCGCGGATTCCTACAATGAGCAGTTCTTC. Translation: CASRRAADSYNEQFF.

This chain joins TRBV15 and TRBJ2-1; 10 bases align to TRBD1. The CDR3 is 16 residues long. Germline trimming cut 2 bases from V and 4 bases from J; bases unmatched to any gene: 5. CDR1 LNHNV and CDR2 YYDKDF come from the germline V gene (reference sequence). The CDR3, as DNA: TGTGCCACCAGCAGACCACCGGGACAGGGGTACAATGAGCAGTTCTTC. Amino acid sequence: CATSRPPGQGYNEQFF.

This clone was detected a few times. The rearrangement uses TRBV4-1 and TRBJ1-1; no clear D gene. Germline CDR1 and CDR2: MGHRA and YSYEKL. The ends were cut back, 10 bases at V and 1 base at J, with 19 bases in the middle. The CDR3 is made up of 15 amino acids. CDR3 amino acids: CATTRTWGANTEAFF. The CDR3 region has the DNA TGCGCCACAACGAGGACCTGGGGAGCGAACACTGAAGCTTTCTTT.

On this clone: An end of the junction differs from the germline gene, which may be a read error. The rearrangement links TRBV27 to TRBJ2-7, with D perhaps TRBD1 (6 bases). Germline CDR1 reads MNHEY; CDR2 reads SMNVEV (reference sequence). This CDR3 spans 14 amino acids. Written as DNA, the CDR3 is TGTGCCAGCAGTTTGGGAGTAGGGGGATACGCGCAGTACTTC. Residues: CASSLGVGGYAQYF.

The sample holds one count of this clone. The chain has TRBV28 and TRBJ1-1; D is possibly TRBD1 (6 bases). V gave up 5 bases and J gave up 5 bases, with 18 bases separating them. The length of the CDR3 is 15 residues. Germline CDR1 is MDHEN and CDR2 is SYDVKM. CDR3 coding DNA: TGTGCCAGCAGTGCCCCGCAGGGGTCCAGGACTGAAGCTTTCTTT. Protein product: CASSAPQGSRTEAFF.

V gene TRBV7-9 combines with J gene TRBJ2-1, with TRBD1 matching 8 bases. Germline CDR1 reads SEHNR; CDR2 reads FQNEAQ (reference sequence). Trimming cost V 3 bases and J 2 bases; bases outside gene matches: 3. The CDR3 runs 15 residues. The CDR3 sequence: CASSFDRGPYNEQFF. The CDR3 DNA reads as TGTGCCAGCAGCTTCGACAGGGGTCCCTACAATGAGCAGTTCTTC.

This clone was picked up one time. The V gene is TRBV7-9, the J gene TRBJ2-7; 7 positions agree with TRBD1. Germline V lookup: CDR1 SEHNR, CDR2 FQNEAQ (reference sequence). J lost 3 bases, V lost 6 bases, and 5 bases had no gene match. The CDR3 covers 13 residues. The CDR3 loop reads CASRKGQIYEQYF. The CDR3 DNA follows: TGTGCCAGCAGGAAGGGACAGATCTACGAGCAGTACTTC.

The chain carries TRBV18 and TRBJ2-1; TRBD1 matches at 7 bases. The length of the CDR3 is 15 residues. The V gene's germline CDR1 is KGHSH and CDR2 LQKENI. After removal of 1 base from V and 3 bases from J, the junction contained 3 bases not matched to a gene. The chain's CDR3 is CASSPQGALYNEQFF. CDR3 in DNA: TGTGCCAGCTCACCACAGGGGGCCCTCTACAATGAGCAGTTCTTC.

This clone was observed a few times. This chain joins TRBV19 and TRBJ1-5; D gene uncertain. Germline V gene sequence: CDR1 LNHDA, CDR2 SQIVND (reference sequence). This CDR3 has 14 amino acids. V gave up 5 bases and J gave up 4 bases, with 12 bases separating them. The CDR3 region is CASSEPKGNQPQHF. CDR3 nucleotides: TGTGCCAGTAGTGAGCCGAAAGGGAATCAGCCCCAGCATTTT.

V usage is TRBV5-1 and J usage is TRBJ2-1; D is perhaps TRBD1 (5 bases). With 2 bases removed from V and 5 bases from J, the gap between germline ends came to 20 bases. The length of the CDR3 is 17 residues. In germline, CDR1 is SGHRS, CDR2 YFSETQ. CDR3 protein: CASSLALRAPVDNEQFF. Here the CDR3 DNA reads TGCGCCAGCAGCTTAGCCCTCAGGGCGCCCGTAGACAATGAGCAGTTCTTC. The full variable domain, in which reference TRBV5-1 and TRBJ2-1 provide the parts outside the CDR3, is KAGVTQTPRYLIKTRGQQVTLSCSPISGHRSVSWYQQTPGQGLQFLFEYFSETQRNKGNFPGRFSGRQFSNSRSEMNVSTLELGDSALYLCASSLALRAPVDNEQFFGPGTRLTVL.

The rearrangement uses TRBV5-1 and TRBJ1-2; 9 positions match TRBD1. Germline V gene lookup returns CDR1 SGHRS and CDR2 YFSETQ. There are 17 residues in the CDR3. The J segment lost 6 bases and the V segment lost 4 bases, leaving 16 bases of the junction unmatched. The CDR3 coding sequence is TGCGCCAGCAGCCCCAACTCTATCGGGACAGGGAGCCATGGCTACACCTTC. Translating gives CASSPNSIGTGSHGYTF.

Only one count was recorded for this clone. The V and J genes are TRBV5-1 and TRBJ2-1; 9 bases are shared with TRBD1. Germline CDR1 SGHRS, CDR2 YFSETQ. Trimming removed 4 bases from V and 3 bases from J; junction bases left unmatched: 17. The CDR3 length is 19 residues. CDR3 nucleotides: TGCGCCAGCAGCCGCGACCCATTGGGACAGGGTAATGACTACAATGAGCAGTTCTTC. Residues: CASSRDPLGQGNDYNEQFF. Filled out from reference TRBV5-1 and TRBJ2-1, the complete variable domain reads KAGVTQTPRYLIKTRGQQVTLSCSPISGHRSVSWYQQTPGQGLQFLFEYFSETQRNKGNFPGRFSGRQFSNSRSEMNVSTLELGDSALYLCASSRDPLGQGNDYNEQFFGPGTRLTVL.

The chain links TRBV11-2 to TRBJ1-5; D is ambiguous. Germline values: CDR1 SGHAT, CDR2 FQNNGV. Trimming cost V 1 base and J 0 bases, with 7 bases left between them. This CDR3 contains 15 residues. The DNA of the CDR3 is TGTGCCAGCAGCTTAGCGCCGGATAGCAATCAGCCCCAGCATTTT. Protein sequence: CASSLAPDSNQPQHF.

The genes are TRBV2 and TRBJ1-4; D uncertain. Trimming removed 6 bases from V and 0 bases from J, with 8 bases in between. The CDR3 totals 14 residues. Germline loops: CDR1 SNHLY, CDR2 FYNNEI. CDR3 in DNA: TGTGCCAGCAGGTTGGTCGCAACTAATGAAAAACTGTTTTTT. Encoded protein: CASRLVATNEKLFF.